The present T cell receptor beta chain was sequenced within a study of T cell changes during pregnancy in multiple sclerosis. CDR1 and CDR2 (germline): MNHEY, SMNVEV (reference sequence). With 2 bases clipped from V and 2 bases from J, the junction kept 12 bases outside the gene matches. This CDR3 spans 18 amino acids. Sequenced by immunoSEQ multiplex PCR; TCRdb stores in-frame clones only, minus some. Here the sample spans around 50,000 clones, approximately 94% being singletons. The chain has TRBV27 and TRBJ2-3; TRBD2 matches at 8 bases. Specimen: CD8+ T cells from peripheral blood mononuclear cells, collected in the first trimester of pregnancy. This TCR was sampled from a female donor with multiple sclerosis, enrolled in a pregnancy study. This CDR3 reads CASSLQLADFTPTDTQYF. CDR3 in DNA: TGTGCCAGCAGTTTACAACTAGCGGACTTTACTCCCACAGATACGCAGTATTTT.